The 6 T cell receptor beta chains reported below all come from one sample, sequenced in a study of shared clonotypes between healthy human individuals. The assay was immunoSEQ multiplex PCR, and TCRdb's table has in-frame clones only and misses some. The table records around 2.3 million clones, 90% to 96% of them present only once. Specimen: naive CD4+ T cells sorted from blood. Subset here: CD45RA+ positively selected. These TCRs come from a man aged 18-30 years in good health.

This chain uses TRBV18 with TRBJ2-2; D possibly corresponds to TRBD2 (5 bases). V was clipped by 5 bases and J by 1 base, with 11 bases between them. Germline CDR1 is KGHSH and CDR2 is LQKENI. CDR3 length: 15 amino acids. CDR3 region: CASSDGVMNTGELFF. CDR3 coding DNA: TGTGCCAGCTCAGACGGGGTGATGAACACCGGGGAGCTGTTTTTT. The complete variable domain, with remaining parts taken from reference TRBV18 and TRBJ2-2, reads NAGVMQNPRHLVRRRGQEARLRCSPMKGHSHVYWYRQLPEEGLKFMVYLQKENIIDESGMPKERFSAEFPKEGPSILRIQQVVRGDSAAYFCASSDGVMNTGELFFGEGSRLTVL.

The V call is TRBV6-5, the J call TRBJ2-1, with D perhaps matching TRBD1 or TRBD2 (5 bases each). Looked up from germline, CDR1 is MNHEY and CDR2 is SVGAGI. There are 13 residues in the CDR3. Trimming removed 2 bases at V and 10 bases at J, with 12 bases between. The CDR3 here is CASSYGGSYEQFF. For the CDR3, the DNA is TGTGCCAGCAGTTACGGGGGTAGCTACGAGCAGTTCTTC.

This sequence joins TRBV28 and TRBJ1-5; 11 bases line up with TRBD1. This CDR3 comprises 17 residues. Germline V gene data show CDR1 as MDHEN and CDR2 as SYDVKM. J gave up 2 bases and V 6 bases, and 9 bases lay outside the gene matches. The DNA of the CDR3 is TGTGCCAGCAGATCGGGACAGGGGGTTAGTGGCAATCAGCCCCAGCATTTT. The encoded protein is CASRSGQGVSGNQPQHF. The whole variable domain, filled in from reference TRBV28 and TRBJ1-5, reads DVKVTQSSRYLVKRTGEKVFLECVQDMDHENMFWYRQDPGLGLRLIYFSYDVKMKEKGDIPEGYSVSREKKERFSLILESASTNQTSMYLCASRSGQGVSGNQPQHFGDGTRLSIL.

The genes are TRBV6-5 and TRBJ2-6; no firm D call. V was shortened by 7 bases and J by 0 bases, with 10 bases between the two germline ends. The CDR3 covers 15 residues. CDR1 and CDR2 (germline): MNHEY, SVGAGI. CDR3 residues: CASTRMSSGANVLTF. The CDR3 region has the DNA TGTGCCAGCACCCGCATGAGCTCTGGGGCCAACGTCCTGACTTTC.

The chain recombines TRBV7-9 with TRBJ2-7; a weak D match, TRBD1 (6 bases). The CDR3 is 15 residues long. V lost 0 bases and J lost 7, with 16 bases in between. Per germline, CDR1 SEHNR and CDR2 FQNEAQ (reference sequence). The DNA for the CDR3 is TGTGCCAGCAGCTTAGCGCTCAGGGGCTCGTGGGAGCAGTACTTC. Its protein is CASSLALRGSWEQYF.

This chain links TRBV19 with TRBJ2-7, with 10 positions matching TRBD1. V lost 5 bases and J lost 4; bases outside the gene matches: 11. The CDR3 covers 16 residues. Germline values: CDR1 LNHDA, CDR2 SQIVND (reference sequence). CDR3 DNA sequence: TGTGCCAGTAGTCTACACGACAGGGGGCTAGAATACGAGCAGTACTTC. As protein: CASSLHDRGLEYEQYF.